One T cell receptor beta chain is described in this entry. The target antigen is unknown. A quantity of 0.5 to 1 ug RNA underwent reverse transcription using random hexamers. Amplification of the TCR beta CDR3 was carried out by immunoSEQ multiplex PCR, which spanned a total of 54 Vbeta and 13 Jbeta segments. TCRdb passed the immunoSEQ multiplex PCR reads through MiXCR, listing each CDR3 protein once. In the table there are around 230,000 distinct CDR3 sequences, around 95% of which are singletons. These data are taken from a study of CD8 T cells in Susac syndrome. Germline loops: CDR1 LNHDA, CDR2 SQIVND (reference sequence). This CDR3 is 14 amino acids long. The V gene end was trimmed by 6 bases and the J gene end by 1 base; junction bases not matched to a gene: 6. Regarding the study as a whole: The study recognized that the number of individuals in its TCR sequencing and HLA analysis was relatively small.

The sequence derives from a human donor with multiple sclerosis. The sample was CD4+ T cells from PBMCs. This chain links TRBV19 with TRBJ2-7; 7 nucleotides line up with TRBD1. The CDR3 sequence: CASRPTGSSYEQYF. The CDR3 DNA sequence: TGTGCCAGTAGACCGACAGGGAGTTCCTACGAGCAGTACTTC.